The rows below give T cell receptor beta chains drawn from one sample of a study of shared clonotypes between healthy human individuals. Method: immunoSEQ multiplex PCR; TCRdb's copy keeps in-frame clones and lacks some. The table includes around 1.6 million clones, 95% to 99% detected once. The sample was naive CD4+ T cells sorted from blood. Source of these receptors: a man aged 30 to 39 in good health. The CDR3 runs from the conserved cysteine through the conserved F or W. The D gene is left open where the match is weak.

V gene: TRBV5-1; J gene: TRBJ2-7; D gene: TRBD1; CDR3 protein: CASSLGGQGYEQYF
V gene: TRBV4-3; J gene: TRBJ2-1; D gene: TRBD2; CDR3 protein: CASSQAVGGLAYNEQFF
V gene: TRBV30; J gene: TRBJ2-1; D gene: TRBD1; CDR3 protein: CAWRDRDLGFF
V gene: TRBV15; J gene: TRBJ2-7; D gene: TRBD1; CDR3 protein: CATRRQGANAEQYF
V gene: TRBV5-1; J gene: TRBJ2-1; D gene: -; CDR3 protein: CASSIGRGNEQFF
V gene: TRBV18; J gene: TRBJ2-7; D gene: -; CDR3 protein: CASSPRDLYEQYF
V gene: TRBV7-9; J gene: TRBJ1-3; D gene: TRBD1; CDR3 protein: CASSLVGTGGNTIYF
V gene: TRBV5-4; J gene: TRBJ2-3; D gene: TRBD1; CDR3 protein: CASSRETGTSTDTQYF
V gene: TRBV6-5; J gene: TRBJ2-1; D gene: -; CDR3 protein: CASGLTEQFF
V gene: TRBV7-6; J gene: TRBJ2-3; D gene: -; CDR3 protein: CASISWPVSTDTQYF
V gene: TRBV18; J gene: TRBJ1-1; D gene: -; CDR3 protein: CASSPLAQNTEAFF
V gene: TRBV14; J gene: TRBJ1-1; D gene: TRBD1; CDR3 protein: CASSQGDSTEAFF
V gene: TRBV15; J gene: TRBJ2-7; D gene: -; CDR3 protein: CATSRGGTAREQYF
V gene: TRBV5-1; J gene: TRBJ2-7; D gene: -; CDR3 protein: CASSLGPLAKYEQYF
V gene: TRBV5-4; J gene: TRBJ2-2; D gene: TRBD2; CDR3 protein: CASSSRTSGSGGELFF
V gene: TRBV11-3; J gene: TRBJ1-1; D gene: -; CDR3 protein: CASSLQGANTEAFF
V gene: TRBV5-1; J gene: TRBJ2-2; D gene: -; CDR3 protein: CASSKDFLGSGELFF
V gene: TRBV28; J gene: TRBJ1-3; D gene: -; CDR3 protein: CASSLLGSSGNTIYF
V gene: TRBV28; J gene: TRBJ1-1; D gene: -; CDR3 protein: CASSLLGSTVTEAFF
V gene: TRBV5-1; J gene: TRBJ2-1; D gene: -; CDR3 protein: CASSHDYGGVVYNEQFF
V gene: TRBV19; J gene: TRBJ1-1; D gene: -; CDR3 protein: CASSISGYTEAFF
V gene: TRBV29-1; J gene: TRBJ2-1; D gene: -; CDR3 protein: CSVGTSTYNEQFF
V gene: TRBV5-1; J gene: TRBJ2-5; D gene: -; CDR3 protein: CASSSPETQYF
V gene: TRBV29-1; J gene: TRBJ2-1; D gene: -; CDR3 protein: CSVVKDLYNEQFF
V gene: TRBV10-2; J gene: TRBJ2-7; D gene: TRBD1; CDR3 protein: CASSRDRATYEQYF
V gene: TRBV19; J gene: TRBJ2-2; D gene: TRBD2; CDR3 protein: CASSIDRAGTSGSGTGELFF
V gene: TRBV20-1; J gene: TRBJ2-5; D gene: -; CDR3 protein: CSARLRETQYF
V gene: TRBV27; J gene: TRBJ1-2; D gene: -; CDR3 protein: CASSLAAGTSNYGYTF
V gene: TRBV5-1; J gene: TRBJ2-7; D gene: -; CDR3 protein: CASSLVSIAYEQYF